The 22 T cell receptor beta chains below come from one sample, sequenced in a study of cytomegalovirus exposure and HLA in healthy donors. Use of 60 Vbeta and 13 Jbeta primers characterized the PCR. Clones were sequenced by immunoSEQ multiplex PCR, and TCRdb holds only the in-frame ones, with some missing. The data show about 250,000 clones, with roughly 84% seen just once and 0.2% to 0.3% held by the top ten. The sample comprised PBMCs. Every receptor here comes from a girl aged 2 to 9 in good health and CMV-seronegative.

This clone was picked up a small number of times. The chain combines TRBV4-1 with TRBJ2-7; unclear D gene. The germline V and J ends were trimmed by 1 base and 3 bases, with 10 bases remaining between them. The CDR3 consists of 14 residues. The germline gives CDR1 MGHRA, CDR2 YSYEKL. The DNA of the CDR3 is TGCGCCAGCAGCCAAGGCCCAGTTAACTACGAGCAGTACTTC. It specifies CASSQGPVNYEQYF.

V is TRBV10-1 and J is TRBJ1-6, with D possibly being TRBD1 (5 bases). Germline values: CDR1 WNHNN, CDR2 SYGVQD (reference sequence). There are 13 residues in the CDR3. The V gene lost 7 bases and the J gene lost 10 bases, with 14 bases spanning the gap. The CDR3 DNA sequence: TGCGCCAGCAAAGGACCAGGGCACTCACCCCTCCACTTT. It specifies CASKGPGHSPLHF.

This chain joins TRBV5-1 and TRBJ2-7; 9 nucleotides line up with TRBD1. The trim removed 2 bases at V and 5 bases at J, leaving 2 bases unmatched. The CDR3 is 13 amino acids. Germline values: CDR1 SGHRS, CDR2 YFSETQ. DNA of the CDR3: TGCGCCAGCAGCTTACAGGGGGCCCACGAGCAGTACTTC. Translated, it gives CASSLQGAHEQYF.

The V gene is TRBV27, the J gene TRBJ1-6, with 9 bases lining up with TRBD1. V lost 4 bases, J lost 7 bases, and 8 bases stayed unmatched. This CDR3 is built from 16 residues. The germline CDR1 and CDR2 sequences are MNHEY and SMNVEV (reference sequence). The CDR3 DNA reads TGTGCCAGCAGTTCCCCCGGGACAGGGAAGAATTCACCCCTCCACTTT. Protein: CASSSPGTGKNSPLHF.

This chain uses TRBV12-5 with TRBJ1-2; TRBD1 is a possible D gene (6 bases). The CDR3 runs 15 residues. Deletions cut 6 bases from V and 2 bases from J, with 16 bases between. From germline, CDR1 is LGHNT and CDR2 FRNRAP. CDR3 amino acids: CASGTPRGKNYGYTF. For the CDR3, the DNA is TGTGCTAGTGGAACTCCCAGGGGAAAGAACTATGGCTACACCTTC. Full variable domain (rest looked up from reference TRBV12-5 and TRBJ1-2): DARVTQTPRHKVTEMGQEVTMRCQPILGHNTVFWYRQTMMQGLELLAYFRNRAPLDDSGMPKDRFSAEMPDATLATLKIQPSEPRDSAVYFCASGTPRGKNYGYTFGSGTRLTVV.

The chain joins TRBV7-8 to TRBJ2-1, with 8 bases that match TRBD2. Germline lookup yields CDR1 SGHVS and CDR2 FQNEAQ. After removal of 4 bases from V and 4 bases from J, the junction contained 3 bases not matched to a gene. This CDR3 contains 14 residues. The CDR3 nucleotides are TGTGCCAGCAGCTCCTTAGCGGGGTACAATGAGCAGTTCTTC. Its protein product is CASSSLAGYNEQFF.

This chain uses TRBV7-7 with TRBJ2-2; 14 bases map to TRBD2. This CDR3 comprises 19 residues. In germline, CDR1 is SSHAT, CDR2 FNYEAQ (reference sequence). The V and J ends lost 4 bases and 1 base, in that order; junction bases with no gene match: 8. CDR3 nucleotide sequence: TGTGCCAGCAGCTCAGGTCTCGGACTAGCGGGAGGGAACACCGGGGAGCTGTTTTTT. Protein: CASSSGLGLAGGNTGELFF.

This CDR3 reads CASNIQGDTEAFF. As DNA, the CDR3 is TGTGCCAGCAATATCCAGGGGGACACTGAAGCTTTCTTT. The chain combines TRBV5-5 with TRBJ1-1; 7 bases are a match to TRBD1. This CDR3 has 13 amino acids. Per the germline V gene, CDR1 is SGHKS and CDR2 is YYEKEE (reference sequence). The ends lost 6 bases at V and 3 bases at J; junction bases unmatched: 5.

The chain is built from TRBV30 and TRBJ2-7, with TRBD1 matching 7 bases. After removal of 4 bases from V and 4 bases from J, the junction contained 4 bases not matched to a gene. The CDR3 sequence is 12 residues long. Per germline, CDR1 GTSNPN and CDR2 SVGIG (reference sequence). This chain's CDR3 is CAWNSGGYEQYF. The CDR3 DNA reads TGTGCCTGGAATTCAGGGGGATACGAGCAGTACTTC.

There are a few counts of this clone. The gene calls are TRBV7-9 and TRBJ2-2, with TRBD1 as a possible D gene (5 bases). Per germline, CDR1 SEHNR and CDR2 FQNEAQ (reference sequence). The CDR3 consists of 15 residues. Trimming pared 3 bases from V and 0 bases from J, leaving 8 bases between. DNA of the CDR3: TGTGCCAGCAGCTTTACAGGTGCGAACACCGGGGAGCTGTTTTTT. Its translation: CASSFTGANTGELFF.

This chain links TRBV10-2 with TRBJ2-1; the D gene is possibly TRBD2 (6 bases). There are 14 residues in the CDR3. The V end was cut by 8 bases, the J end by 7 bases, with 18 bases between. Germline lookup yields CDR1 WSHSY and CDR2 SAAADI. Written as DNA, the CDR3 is TGCGCCAGCGTTCTGATTGGAGGGCCAAATGAGCAGTTCTTC. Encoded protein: CASVLIGGPNEQFF.

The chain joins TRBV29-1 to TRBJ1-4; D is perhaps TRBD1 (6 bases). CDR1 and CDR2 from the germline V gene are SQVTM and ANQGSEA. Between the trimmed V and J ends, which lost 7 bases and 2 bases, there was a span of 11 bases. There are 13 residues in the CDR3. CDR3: CSAQQGTNEKLFF. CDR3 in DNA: TGCAGCGCCCAACAGGGTACTAATGAAAAACTGTTTTTT.

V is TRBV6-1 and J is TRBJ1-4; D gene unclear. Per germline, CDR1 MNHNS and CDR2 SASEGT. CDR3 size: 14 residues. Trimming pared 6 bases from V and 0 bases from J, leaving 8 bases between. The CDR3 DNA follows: TGTGCCAGCAGGCAACAAGCAACTAATGAAAAACTGTTTTTT. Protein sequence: CASRQQATNEKLFF.

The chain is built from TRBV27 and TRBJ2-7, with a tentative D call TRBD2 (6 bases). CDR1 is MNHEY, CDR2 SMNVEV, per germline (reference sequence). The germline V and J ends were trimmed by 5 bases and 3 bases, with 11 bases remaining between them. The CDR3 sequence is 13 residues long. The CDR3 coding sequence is TGTGCCAGCAGTATGGGACTTTTCTACGAGCAGTACTTC. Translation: CASSMGLFYEQYF.

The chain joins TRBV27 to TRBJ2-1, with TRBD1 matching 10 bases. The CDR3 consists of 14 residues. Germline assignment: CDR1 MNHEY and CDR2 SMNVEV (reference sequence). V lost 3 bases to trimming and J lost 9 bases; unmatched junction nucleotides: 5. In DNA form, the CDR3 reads TGTGCCAGCAGTTTGTCGGACAGGGGGGGTGAGCAGTTCTTC. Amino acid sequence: CASSLSDRGGEQFF.

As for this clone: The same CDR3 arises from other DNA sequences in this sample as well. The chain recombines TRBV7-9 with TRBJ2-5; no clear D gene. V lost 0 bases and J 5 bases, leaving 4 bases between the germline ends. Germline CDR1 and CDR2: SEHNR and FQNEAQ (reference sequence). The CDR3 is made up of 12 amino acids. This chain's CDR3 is CASSLAGETQYF. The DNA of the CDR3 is TGTGCCAGCAGCTTAGCGGGCGAGACCCAGTACTTC.

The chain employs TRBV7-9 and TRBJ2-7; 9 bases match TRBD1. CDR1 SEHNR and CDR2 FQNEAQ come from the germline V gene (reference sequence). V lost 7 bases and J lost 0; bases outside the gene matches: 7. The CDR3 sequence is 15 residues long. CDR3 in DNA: TGTGCCAGCATTAAGGGACAGGGAAGCTCCTACGAGCAGTACTTC. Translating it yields CASIKGQGSSYEQYF.

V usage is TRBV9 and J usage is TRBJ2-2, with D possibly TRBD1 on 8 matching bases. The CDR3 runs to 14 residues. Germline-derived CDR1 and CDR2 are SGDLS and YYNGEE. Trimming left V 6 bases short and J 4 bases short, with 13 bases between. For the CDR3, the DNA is TGTGCCAGCAACAGGGGGGGGACCACCGGGGAGCTGTTTTTT. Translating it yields CASNRGGTTGELFF.

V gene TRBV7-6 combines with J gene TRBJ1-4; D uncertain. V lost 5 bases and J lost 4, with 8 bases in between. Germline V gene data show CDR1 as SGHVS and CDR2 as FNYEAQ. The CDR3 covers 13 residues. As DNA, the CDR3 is TGTGCCAGCAGCCGACAAAGTAATGAAAAACTGTTTTTT. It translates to CASSRQSNEKLFF.

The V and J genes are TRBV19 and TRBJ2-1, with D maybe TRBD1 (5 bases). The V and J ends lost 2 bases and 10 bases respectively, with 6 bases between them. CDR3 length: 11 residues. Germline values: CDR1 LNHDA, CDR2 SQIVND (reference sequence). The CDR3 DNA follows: TGTGCCAGTAGTATATCAGGGGAGCAGTTCTTC. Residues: CASSISGEQFF.

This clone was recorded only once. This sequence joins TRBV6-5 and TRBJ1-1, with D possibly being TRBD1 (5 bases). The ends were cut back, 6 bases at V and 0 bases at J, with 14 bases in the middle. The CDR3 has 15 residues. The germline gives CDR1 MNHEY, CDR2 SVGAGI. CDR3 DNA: TGTGCCAGCAGGAAAGAAGGGGCTATGAACACTGAAGCTTTCTTT. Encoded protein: CASRKEGAMNTEAFF.

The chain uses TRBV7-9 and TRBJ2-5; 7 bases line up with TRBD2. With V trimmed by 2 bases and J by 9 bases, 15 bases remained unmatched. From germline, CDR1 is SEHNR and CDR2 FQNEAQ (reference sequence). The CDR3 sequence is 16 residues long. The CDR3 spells CASSLWLAGEYGAQYF. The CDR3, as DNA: TGTGCCAGCAGCTTATGGCTCGCGGGGGAGTACGGGGCCCAGTACTTC.